This TCR beta chain was captured by sequencing in a study of T cell responses to AZD1222 COVID-19 vaccine. Study-level results: Spike was spanned by vaccine-associated CD4 TCRs, which were dominant at 160-218 and 743-854. Clonal diversity may have been underestimated, and the donors were mostly white British, with more females than males. It was only after the peak T cell response that any repertoires were sampled.

Assay: immunoSEQ multiplex PCR; the TCRdb copy retains only in-frame clones and omits some. The sample has around 140,000 clones, 90% seen once; the top ten hold 6.9%. Germline assignment: CDR1 SGHTA and CDR2 FQGTGA. The CDR3 consists of 15 residues. As to this clone: As yet, its antigen is unknown. The junction differs from germline at one of its ends, possibly a read error.

The source of this sequence is an adult in good health. The sequencing used peripheral blood, collected on day 0 of AZD1222 vaccination. V gene TRBV7-3 combines with J gene TRBJ2-3, with 12 bases aligning to TRBD2. The CDR3: CASSLTSGGTDTQYF. As DNA, the CDR3 is TGTGCCAGCAGCCTAACTAGCGGGGGGACGGATACGCAGTATTTT.